This T cell receptor beta chain was documented in a study of blood T cell repertoires in COVID-19. Study overall: Samples of COVID-19 (acute and convalescent) were obtained from the United States, Italy and Spain. PBMCs, B-cell-depleted T cells, or T cells provided the cDNA or gDNA that made up the material.

Source study methods: The assay estimated nucleated cells by amplifying reference gene primers. Data came from immunoSEQ multiplex PCR; TCRdb stores just in-frame clones and leaves some out. D and trimming were read from the DNA, whereas the V and J calls and clone size are those reported in that table. The profile covers 45,000 to 55,000 clones, with around 86% appearing a single time and under 9% taken by the ten largest. With 2 bases clipped from V and 5 bases from J, the junction kept 4 bases outside the gene matches. This CDR3 contains 15 residues. Germline loops: CDR1 SGDLS, CDR2 YYNGEE. The sequence was collected from a man aged 50 to 59 with active COVID-19. The V and J genes are TRBV9 and TRBJ2-1; 10 nucleotides match TRBD1. Specimen: peripheral blood. This CDR3 is CASSVWTGGDNEQFF. Here the CDR3 DNA reads TGTGCCAGCAGCGTGTGGACAGGGGGGGACAATGAGCAGTTCTTC.